Presented here are 20 T cell receptor beta chains from one specimen sequenced in a study of chemoradiotherapy in HPV16-positive cancers. Measured with immunoSEQ multiplex PCR; TCRdb has only the in-frame clones, and not every one. The sample includes about 20,000 clones, over 85% seen only once; the top ten take approximately 5.8%. The specimen comprised blood, sampled from a patient who underwent chemoradiotherapy. These receptor sequences come from a human donor with HPV-associated anogenital cancer.

The rearrangement uses TRBV7-9 and TRBJ1-2; tentatively, D is TRBD1 (5 bases). The CDR3 runs to 16 residues. Between the trimmed V and J ends, which lost 1 base and 4 bases, there was a span of 16 bases. Germline CDR1 and CDR2: SEHNR and FQNEAQ (reference sequence). The CDR3 protein is CASSLEAGLGVYGYTF. CDR3 DNA: TGTGCCAGCAGCTTAGAAGCAGGGCTTGGAGTCTATGGCTACACCTTC.

The J gene is TRBJ1-6, the V gene TRBV6-1; perhaps TRBD1 as D (5 bases). The CDR3 runs to 13 residues. The germline gives CDR1 MNHNS, CDR2 SASEGT. Trimming removed 7 bases at V and 7 bases at J, with 11 bases between. CDR3 in DNA: TGTGCCAGCAAGCCAGGGTGGAATTCACCCCTCCACTTT. Its protein product is CASKPGWNSPLHF.

J is TRBJ2-5 and V is TRBV5-4; TRBD2 matches 7 bases. Germline CDR1 and CDR2: SGHNT and YYREEE (reference sequence). V gave up 4 bases and J gave up 7 bases; unmatched junction bases: 13. The CDR3 is made up of 15 amino acids. The CDR3 protein is CASSSLGLTGGTQYF. The CDR3 DNA reads TGTGCCAGCAGCAGCTTGGGACTCACGGGGGGGACCCAGTACTTC.

The V call is TRBV19, the J call TRBJ2-7; D may be TRBD1 (6 bases). Germline CDR1 and CDR2: LNHDA and SQIVND (reference sequence). CDR3 length equals 16 residues. Trimming pared 4 bases from V and 3 bases from J, leaving 19 bases between. Written as DNA, the CDR3 is TGTGCCAGTAGTAACACAGGGAAGATTCACTTCTACGAGCAGTACTTC. Translation gives CASSNTGKIHFYEQYF.

V and J are TRBV2 and TRBJ1-5; the match to TRBD1 covers 7 bases. Germline CDR1 is SNHLY and CDR2 is FYNNEI. The J segment lost 5 bases and the V segment lost 4 bases, leaving 8 bases of the junction unmatched. The CDR3 contains 15 residues. Here the CDR3 reads CASSARTGDYQPQHF. The CDR3 bases are TGTGCCAGCAGTGCCCGGACAGGAGACTATCAGCCCCAGCATTTT.

The gene calls are TRBV2 and TRBJ2-1; 11 bases are a match to TRBD2. V trimming: 4 bases; J trimming: 9 bases; junction bases outside the gene matches: 11. CDR1 and CDR2 from the germline V gene are SNHLY and FYNNEI. The CDR3 spans 16 residues. This chain's CDR3 is CASSVALAGGSGEQFF. CDR3 DNA: TGTGCCAGCAGTGTGGCTCTAGCGGGGGGCAGCGGTGAGCAGTTCTTC. Based on the CDR3 plus reference TRBV2 and TRBJ2-1, the full variable domain is EPEVTQTPSHQVTQMGQEVILRCVPISNHLYFYWYRQILGQKVEFLVSFYNNEISEKSEIFDDQFSVERPDGSNFTLKIRSTKLEDSAMYFCASSVALAGGSGEQFFGPGTRLTVL.

This clone was seen once. This chain links TRBV27 with TRBJ2-3; D gene unclear. V shed 5 bases and J shed 6 bases, with 18 bases lying between them. Looked up from germline, CDR1 is MNHEY and CDR2 is SMNVEV (reference sequence). The CDR3 runs to 15 residues. The CDR3, as DNA: TGTGCCAGCAGTCCGCGCCGGTCGCTGGGGGATACGCAGTATTTT. Amino acids: CASSPRRSLGDTQYF.

CDR3 loop: CASSPVGGRDTQYF. CDR3 DNA: TGTGCCAGCAGCCCTGTCGGGGGCAGGGATACGCAGTATTTT. The chain joins TRBV7-8 to TRBJ2-3; the D call may be TRBD1 or TRBD2 (6 bases each). Trimming pared 5 bases from V and 6 bases from J, leaving 15 bases between. Per the germline V gene, CDR1 is SGHVS and CDR2 is FQNEAQ. This CDR3 is 14 amino acids long.

The genes are TRBV2 and TRBJ1-1; D remains ambiguous. Germline CDR1 is SNHLY and CDR2 is FYNNEI. The V and J ends lost 2 bases and 3 bases respectively, with 7 bases between them. The CDR3 totals 13 residues. This CDR3 is CASSEIRDTEAFF. CDR3 DNA sequence: TGTGCCAGCAGTGAAATAAGGGACACTGAAGCTTTCTTT.

V gene TRBV5-1 combines with J gene TRBJ2-5; 13 positions match TRBD2. The germline V gene has CDR1 SGHRS and CDR2 YFSETQ. Trimming removed 0 bases from V and 1 base from J; junction bases left unmatched: 12. The CDR3 spans 20 residues. The CDR3 loop is CASSLGLAGGPARGQETQYF. Written as DNA, the CDR3 is TGCGCCAGCAGCTTGGGACTAGCGGGGGGTCCGGCCCGGGGCCAAGAGACCCAGTACTTC.

The chain is built from TRBV30 and TRBJ2-5; D is perhaps TRBD1 (5 bases). V was cut by 5 bases and J by 5 bases, with 6 bases left in between. CDR1 and CDR2 from the germline V gene are GTSNPN and SVGIG (reference sequence). This CDR3 is 10 amino acids long. The CDR3 reads CAWAGETQYF. The CDR3 DNA sequence: TGTGCCTGGGCAGGGGAGACCCAGTACTTC.

J is TRBJ2-1 and V is TRBV7-2, with 8 bases identical to TRBD2. The trim removed 4 bases at V and 10 bases at J, leaving 3 bases unmatched. The CDR3 totals 12 residues. Germline V gene sequence: CDR1 SGHTA, CDR2 FQGNSA. CDR3 nucleotides: TGTGCCAGCAGCTCGACTAGCGCGGAGCAGTTCTTC. As protein: CASSSTSAEQFF.

This sequence joins TRBV9 and TRBJ1-3; 8 bases map to TRBD1. The CDR3 is 20 residues long. Germline CDR1 SGDLS, CDR2 YYNGEE. With V trimmed by 6 bases and J by 2 bases, 22 bases remained unmatched. CDR3 protein: CASTPILDRESGLAGNTIYF. The CDR3 DNA is TGTGCCAGCACTCCGATCTTGGACAGGGAGTCAGGTCTCGCTGGAAACACCATATATTTT.

This clone came up once. V is TRBV15 and J is TRBJ1-1, with a tentative D call TRBD1 (6 bases). The CDR3 is 15 residues long. V gave up 0 bases and J gave up 2 bases, with 10 bases separating them. From germline, CDR1 is LNHNV and CDR2 YYDKDF (reference sequence). CDR3 in DNA: TGTGCCACCAGCAGAGATATGGGGGCTAACACTGAAGCTTTCTTT. Translating it yields CATSRDMGANTEAFF.

The gene calls are TRBV7-8 and TRBJ2-3; the D call may be TRBD1 or TRBD2 (6 bases each). The CDR3 has 16 residues. The V gene's germline CDR1 is SGHVS and CDR2 FQNEAQ. V shed 5 bases and J shed 5 bases, with 20 bases lying between them. The CDR3 loop reads CASSLLGGPRGDTQYF. CDR3 sequence (DNA): TGTGCCAGCAGCCTACTTGGGGGGCCAAGGGGAGATACGCAGTATTTT.

The J gene is TRBJ1-1, the V gene TRBV30; maybe TRBD1 (6 bases). V was trimmed by 0 bases and J by 7 bases, leaving 12 bases between them. This CDR3 has 13 residues. The V gene's germline CDR1 is GTSNPN and CDR2 SVGIG (reference sequence). The CDR3 sequence is CAWSVGGLVEAFF. The CDR3 nucleotides read TGTGCCTGGAGTGTAGGGGGGCTGGTTGAAGCTTTCTTT.

V gene TRBV18 combines with J gene TRBJ2-1; 11 bases are a match to TRBD2. The CDR3 loop spans 16 amino acids. Per the germline V gene, CDR1 is KGHSH and CDR2 is LQKENI. With V trimmed by 2 bases and J by 3 bases, 3 bases remained unmatched. Here the CDR3 DNA reads TGTGCCAGCTCACCAGGTAGCGGGGGGGTCTACAATGAGCAGTTCTTC. Translation gives CASSPGSGGVYNEQFF.

V and J are TRBV10-1 and TRBJ2-1, with 7 bases that match TRBD1. The germline CDR1 and CDR2 sequences are WNHNN and SYGVQD (reference sequence). This CDR3 is 12 amino acids long. V trimming: 4 bases; J trimming: 12 bases; junction bases outside the gene matches: 6. The CDR3 here is CASSGGNRGQFF. CDR3 sequence (DNA): TGCGCCAGCAGTGGTGGTAACAGGGGGCAGTTCTTC.

This chain connects TRBV7-2 to TRBJ2-3; TRBD2 matches at 9 bases. V was pared by 6 bases and J by 0 bases, with 7 bases of the junction left unmatched. The germline CDR1 and CDR2 sequences are SGHTA and FQGNSA. The CDR3 consists of 16 residues. CDR3 sequence: CASRNGRGGSTDTQYF. The CDR3 DNA reads as TGTGCCAGCAGAAATGGGCGGGGGGGAAGCACAGATACGCAGTATTTT.

V usage is TRBV5-1 and J usage is TRBJ1-1, with D uncertain. V shed 3 bases and J shed 1 base, with 10 bases lying between them. The CDR3 spans 14 residues. The V gene's germline CDR1 is SGHRS and CDR2 YFSETQ. The CDR3 DNA reads TGCGCCAGCAGCTCCACGGGAACGAACACTGAAGCTTTCTTT. Its protein is CASSSTGTNTEAFF.